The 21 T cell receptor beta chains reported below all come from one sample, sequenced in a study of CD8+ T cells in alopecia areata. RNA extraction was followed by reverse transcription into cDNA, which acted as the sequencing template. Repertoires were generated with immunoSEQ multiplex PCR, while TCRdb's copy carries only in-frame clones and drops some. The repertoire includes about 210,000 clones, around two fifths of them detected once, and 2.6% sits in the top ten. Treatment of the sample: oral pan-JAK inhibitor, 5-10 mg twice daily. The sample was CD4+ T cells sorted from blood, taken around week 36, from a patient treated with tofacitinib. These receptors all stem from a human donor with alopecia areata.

The CDR3 nucleotides are TGTGCCAGCAGTGACAGACTAGCGGGAGGCTTAAACATTCAGTACTTC. This gives the protein CASSDRLAGGLNIQYF. The chain links TRBV6-1 to TRBJ2-4; 13 bases fit TRBD2. This CDR3 region has 16 residues. Germline V gene lookup returns CDR1 MNHNS and CDR2 SASEGT. Germline trimming cut 3 bases from V and 6 bases from J; bases unmatched to any gene: 5.

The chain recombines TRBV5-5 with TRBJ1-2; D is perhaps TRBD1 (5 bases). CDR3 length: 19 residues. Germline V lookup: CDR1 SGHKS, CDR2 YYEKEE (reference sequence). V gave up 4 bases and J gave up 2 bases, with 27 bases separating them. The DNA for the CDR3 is TGTGCCAGCAGCCCCGAAACGAGGGGACCCCGTCGTTTCAACTATGGCTACACCTTC. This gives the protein CASSPETRGPRRFNYGYTF.

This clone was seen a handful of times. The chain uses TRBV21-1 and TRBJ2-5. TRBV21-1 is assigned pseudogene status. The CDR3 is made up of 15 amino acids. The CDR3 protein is CASSNGGKGGETQYF. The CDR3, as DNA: TGTGCCAGCAGCAATGGTGGGAAGGGTGGGGAGACCCAGTACTTC.

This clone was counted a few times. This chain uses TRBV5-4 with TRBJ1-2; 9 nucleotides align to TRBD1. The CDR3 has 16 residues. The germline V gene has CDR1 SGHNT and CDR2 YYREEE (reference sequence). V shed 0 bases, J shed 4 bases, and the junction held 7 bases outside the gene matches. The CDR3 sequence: CASSLDGTGYGYGYTF. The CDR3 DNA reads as TGTGCCAGCAGCTTGGATGGGACAGGGTATGGCTATGGCTACACCTTC.

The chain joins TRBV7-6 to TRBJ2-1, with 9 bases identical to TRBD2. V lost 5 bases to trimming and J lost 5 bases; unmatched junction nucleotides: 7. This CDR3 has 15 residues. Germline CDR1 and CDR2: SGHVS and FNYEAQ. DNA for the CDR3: TGTGCCAGCAGCCGTAGCGGGAGCCGGGACAATGAGCAGTTCTTC. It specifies CASSRSGSRDNEQFF.

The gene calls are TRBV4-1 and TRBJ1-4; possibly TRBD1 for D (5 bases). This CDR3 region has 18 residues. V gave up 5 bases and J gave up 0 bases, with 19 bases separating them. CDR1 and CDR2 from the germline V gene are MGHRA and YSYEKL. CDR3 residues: CASSSRGRAAATNEKLFF. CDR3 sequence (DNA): TGCGCCAGCAGCTCCCGGGGGAGGGCCGCGGCAACTAATGAAAAACTGTTTTTT.

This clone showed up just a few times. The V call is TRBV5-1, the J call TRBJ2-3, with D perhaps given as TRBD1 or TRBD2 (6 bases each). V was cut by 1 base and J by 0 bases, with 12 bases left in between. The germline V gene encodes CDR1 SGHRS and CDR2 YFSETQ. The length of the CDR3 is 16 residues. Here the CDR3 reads CASSLYGGQSTDTQYF. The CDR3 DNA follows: TGCGCCAGCAGCTTGTATGGGGGGCAAAGCACAGATACGCAGTATTTT.

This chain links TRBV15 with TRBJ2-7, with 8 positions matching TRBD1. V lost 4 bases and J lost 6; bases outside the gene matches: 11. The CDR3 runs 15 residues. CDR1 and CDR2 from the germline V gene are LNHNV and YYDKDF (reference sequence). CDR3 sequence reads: CATSNAGQGGAEQYF. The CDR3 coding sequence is TGTGCCACCAGCAATGCCGGACAGGGTGGGGCCGAGCAGTACTTC.

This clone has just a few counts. The chain's CDR3 is CSVEDPSALATGELFF. DNA of the CDR3: TGCAGCGTTGAAGATCCCAGCGCCCTTGCCACCGGGGAGCTGTTTTTT. The gene calls are TRBV29-1 and TRBJ2-2; D is unclear. Trimming took off 0 bases at V and 4 bases at J, with 15 bases between the two ends. Germline V lookup: CDR1 SQVTM, CDR2 ANQGSEA. The CDR3 contains 16 residues.

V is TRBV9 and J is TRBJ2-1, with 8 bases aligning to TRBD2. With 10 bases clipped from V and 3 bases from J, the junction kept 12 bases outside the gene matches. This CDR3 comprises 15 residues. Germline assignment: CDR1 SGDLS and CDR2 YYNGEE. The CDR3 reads CAFCHAGGLYNEQFF. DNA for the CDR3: TGTGCCTTTTGTCATGCGGGGGGCCTCTACAATGAGCAGTTCTTC.

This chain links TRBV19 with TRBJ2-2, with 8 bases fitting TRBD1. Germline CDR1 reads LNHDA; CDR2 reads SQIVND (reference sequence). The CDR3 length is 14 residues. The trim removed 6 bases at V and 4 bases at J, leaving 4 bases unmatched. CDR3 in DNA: TGTGCCAGTAGGAGGACAGGGACCACCGGGGAGCTGTTTTTT. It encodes CASRRTGTTGELFF.

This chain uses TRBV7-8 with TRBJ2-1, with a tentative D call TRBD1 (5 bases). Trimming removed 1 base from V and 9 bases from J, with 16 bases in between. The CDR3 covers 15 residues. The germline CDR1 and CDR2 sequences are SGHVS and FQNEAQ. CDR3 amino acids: CASSLGRAISGEQFF. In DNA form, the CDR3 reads TGTGCCAGCAGCTTAGGCAGGGCTATTTCGGGTGAGCAGTTCTTC.

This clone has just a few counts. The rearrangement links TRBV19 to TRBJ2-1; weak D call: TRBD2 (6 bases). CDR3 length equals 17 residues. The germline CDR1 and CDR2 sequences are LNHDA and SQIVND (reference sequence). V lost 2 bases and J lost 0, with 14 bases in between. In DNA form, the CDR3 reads TGTGCCAGTAGTATAACGTGGAGGGCGAGCTCCTACAATGAGCAGTTCTTC. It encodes CASSITWRASSYNEQFF.

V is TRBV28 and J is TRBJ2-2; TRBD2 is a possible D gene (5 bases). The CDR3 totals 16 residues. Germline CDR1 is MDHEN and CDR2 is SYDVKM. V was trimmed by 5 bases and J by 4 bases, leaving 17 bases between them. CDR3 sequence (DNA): TGTGCCAGCAGTCCCCAGAGGACTTATGCCACCGGGGAGCTGTTTTTT. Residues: CASSPQRTYATGELFF.

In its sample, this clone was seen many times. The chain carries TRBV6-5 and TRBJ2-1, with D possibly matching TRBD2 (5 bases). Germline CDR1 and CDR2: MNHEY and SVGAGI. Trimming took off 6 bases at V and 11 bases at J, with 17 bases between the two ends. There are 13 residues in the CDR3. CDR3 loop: CASRSSSARQQFF. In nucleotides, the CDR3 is TGTGCCAGCAGGTCGAGTAGCGCCCGTCAGCAGTTCTTC.

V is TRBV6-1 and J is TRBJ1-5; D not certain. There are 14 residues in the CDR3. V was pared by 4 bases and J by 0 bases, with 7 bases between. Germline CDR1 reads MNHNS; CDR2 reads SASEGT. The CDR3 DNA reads TGTGCCAGCAGTGGCCTAAATAGCAATCAGCCCCAGCATTTT. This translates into CASSGLNSNQPQHF.

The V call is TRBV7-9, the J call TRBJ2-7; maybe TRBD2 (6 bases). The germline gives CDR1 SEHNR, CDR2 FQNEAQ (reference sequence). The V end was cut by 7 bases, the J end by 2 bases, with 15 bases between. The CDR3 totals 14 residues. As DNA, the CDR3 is TGTGCCAGCACCCTCGCGGGGCTCGCCTACGAGCAGTACTTC. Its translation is CASTLAGLAYEQYF.

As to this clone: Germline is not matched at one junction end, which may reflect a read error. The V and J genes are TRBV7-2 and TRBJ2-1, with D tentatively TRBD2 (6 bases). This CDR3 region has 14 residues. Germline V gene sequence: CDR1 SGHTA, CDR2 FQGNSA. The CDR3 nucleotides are TGTGCCAGCAGTCACCGGGACTCCAACAATGAGCAGTTCTTC. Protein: CASSHRDSNNEQFF.

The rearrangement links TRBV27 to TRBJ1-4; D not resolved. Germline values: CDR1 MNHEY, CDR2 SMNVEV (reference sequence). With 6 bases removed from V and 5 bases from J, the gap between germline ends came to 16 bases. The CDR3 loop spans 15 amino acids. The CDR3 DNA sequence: TGTGCCAGCAGACGAATAGGGCAGCCGAATGAAAAACTGTTTTTT. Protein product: CASRRIGQPNEKLFF. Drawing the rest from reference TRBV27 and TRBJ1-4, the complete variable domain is EAQVTQNPRYLITVTGKKLTVTCSQNMNHEYMSWYRQDPGLGLRQIYYSMNVEVTDKGDVPEGYKVSRKEKRNFPLILESPSPNQTSLYFCASRRIGQPNEKLFFGSGTQLSVL.

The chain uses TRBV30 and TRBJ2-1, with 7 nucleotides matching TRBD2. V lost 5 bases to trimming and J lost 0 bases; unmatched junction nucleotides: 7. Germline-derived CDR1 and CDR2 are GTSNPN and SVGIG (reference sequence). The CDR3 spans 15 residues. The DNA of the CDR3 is TGTGCCTGGGATAGCGGGCACACCTCCTACAATGAGCAGTTCTTC. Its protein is CAWDSGHTSYNEQFF.

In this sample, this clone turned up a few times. The CDR3 DNA reads TGTGCCAGCAGCTCGGGACTAGCGGGGCTCGATGAGCAGTTCTTC. Translated, it gives CASSSGLAGLDEQFF. The chain links TRBV7-3 to TRBJ2-1; 13 bases line up with TRBD2. The V segment lost 4 bases and the J segment 8 bases; nucleotides outside the gene matches: 5. The CDR3 sequence is 15 residues long. The V gene's germline CDR1 is SGHTA and CDR2 FQGTGA.